This TCR beta chain is drawn from a study of T cell repertoires in cytomegalovirus infection. From germline, CDR1 is SGHTA and CDR2 FQGNSA. CDR3 length equals 14 residues. V was pared by 3 bases and J by 4 bases, with 13 bases between. TCRdb re-called the reads with MiXCR, one entry per CDR3 protein. The data contain roughly 280,000 distinct CDR3 sequences, approximately 14% of them singletons. This clonotype was counted ten times or more. The TCR sequence derives from a human donor in good health (CMV status not recorded). Some clones in this sample may be carry-over from other donors' samples. The sequenced sample was PBMCs. This chain joins TRBV7-2 and TRBJ2-7; D is undetermined. The CDR3 here is CASSFLSPGYEQYF. The CDR3 bases are TGTGCCAGCAGCTTCTTATCACCTGGTTACGAGCAGTACTTC.